This T cell receptor (beta chain) was sequenced during a study of identifying expanded T cells in peripheral blood. To note about this clone: Its antigen is not identified.

The study's findings and limits: Over approximately two and four weeks, about 16 and 20 clones changed, versus roughly 1.2 between replicates. Two-week clone count variance significantly increased as total template count grew.

No infections or other immune events were documented during collection. The protocol was immunoSEQ multiplex PCR, while the TCRdb copy is restricted to in-frame clones and leaves out a portion. The sample lists about 91,000 clones; about 90% were seen once. Between the trimmed V and J ends, which lost 4 bases and 1 base, there was a span of 13 bases. Germline V gives CDR1 SGHTA, CDR2 FQGTGA. The CDR3 runs to 16 residues. The sequenced sample consisted of blood. The rearrangement uses TRBV7-3 and TRBJ2-2; maybe TRBD1 (7 bases). The sequence came from a person aged 18 to 75 in good health. The CDR3, as DNA: TGTGCCAGCAGCTCGCAGGGGGGTCGGAACACCGGGGAGCTGTTTTTT. It yields the protein CASSSQGGRNTGELFF.